The following is a T cell receptor (beta chain) sequence with its context. The sample contains more than one DNA sequence encoding this CDR3. The assay was immunoSEQ multiplex PCR, and TCRdb's table has in-frame clones only and misses some. The repertoire holds 35,000 to 45,000 clones, with around 78% as singletons. The data are from a study of control samples from healthy donors and cancer patients. CDR3 length: 15 amino acids. CDR1 is SGHDT and CDR2 is YYEEEE in the germline V gene. V lost 0 bases, J lost 5 bases, and 14 bases lay in between. This receptor was taken from a man aged 55 to 70 in good health. This sequence joins TRBV5-6 and TRBJ1-1; D ambiguous. The sample comprised blood. CDR3 sequence (DNA): TGTGCCAGCAGCTTGGACGCGGTACCGTTTACTGAAGCTTTCTTT. It encodes CASSLDAVPFTEAFF.